The rows below give T cell receptor beta chains drawn from one sample of a study of human T cells and chemical hapten exposure. TCRdb called the RACE reads again in MiXCR, with one record for every CDR3 protein. The sample consists of 150,000 to 200,000 distinct CDR3 sequences, around 30% of them appearing once. Sequences were derived from whole blood, sampled in connection with sensitization to the hapten diphenylcyclopropenone (DPC). Source of these receptors: a woman in her thirties with alopecia areata. Some clones in this sample may be carry-over from other donors' samples. The CDR3 runs from the conserved cysteine through the conserved F or W.

v_gene	j_gene	CDR3aa
TRBV5-1	TRBJ1-2	CASSFGGIANYGYTF
TRBV9	TRBJ2-1	CASSGTNEQFF
TRBV5-1	TRBJ1-1	CASSLSGQTEAFF
TRBV7-9	TRBJ1-2	CASSQQATGRGYTF
TRBV28	TRBJ2-7	CASSTPGGIKYF
TRBV11-2	TRBJ2-1	CASSASGRGTEQFF
TRBV2	TRBJ2-7	CASKGTGVYEQYF
TRBV6-1	TRBJ1-5	CASTWALQRGNQPQHF
TRBV7-3	TRBJ2-1	CASSLFPGSYNEQFF
TRBV27	TRBJ1-2	CASSFEGNYGYTF
TRBV28	TRBJ2-7	CASTPDRQLEQYF
TRBV19	TRBJ1-1	CASSRRGSANTEAFF
TRBV9	TRBJ2-7	CASSVGGTLTYEQYF
TRBV9	TRBJ2-3	CASSTGQGLYTQYF
TRBV29-1	TRBJ2-1	CSVHPRGTGRSEQFF
TRBV15	TRBJ2-7	CATSRAGSSYEQYF
TRBV18	TRBJ1-1	CASSPGTANTEAFF
TRBV11-2	TRBJ2-3	CASSLGGSVDTQYF
TRBV4-1	TRBJ1-2	CASSHGTGETNYGYTF
TRBV20-1	TRBJ1-2	CSASPGTGAVNGYTF
TRBV4-3	TRBJ2-7	CASSQVGGQTYEQYF
TRBV7-2	TRBJ2-3	CASSLAAGGTDTQYF
TRBV27	TRBJ1-6	CASRRFSYNSPLHF
TRBV7-2	TRBJ2-2	CASSSFRVTGELFF
TRBV29-1	TRBJ1-1	CSVEPTGNTEAFF
TRBV6-1	TRBJ2-7	CASKVGVYEQYF
TRBV28	TRBJ2-1	CASSPRLGGMNEQFF
TRBV29-1	TRBJ2-2	CSAGLAEGTGELFF
TRBV28	TRBJ1-2	CASSFSRIPHGYTF
TRBV27	TRBJ2-3	CASSLLDTDTQYF
TRBV2	TRBJ2-1	CASRVFEQFF
TRBV28	TRBJ2-7	CASSFRRNSYEQYF
TRBV18	TRBJ2-7	CASSPIGYEQYF
TRBV13	TRBJ1-1	CASTKGDPMNTEAFF
TRBV12-3/TRBV12-4	TRBJ2-3	CASSLGYTQYF
TRBV20-1	TRBJ2-7	CSAPRTGNYEQYF
TRBV28	TRBJ2-2	CASMRGIWGTDTGELFF
TRBV6-2/TRBV6-3	TRBJ2-5	CASSYRMTETQYF
TRBV3-1	TRBJ2-1	CASSYTPLAGLSRQNSYNEQFF
TRBV5-1	TRBJ2-7	CASSPGTSGSQYF
TRBV29-1	TRBJ2-1	CSGTGRALRVQFF
TRBV5-6	TRBJ2-1	CASSPTGGLYNEQFF
TRBV4-3	TRBJ2-4	CASSQDTEQRQYF
TRBV7-2	TRBJ2-2	CASSFGGANTGELFF
TRBV10-3	TRBJ2-7	CAAQPDLALSYEQYF
TRBV28	TRBJ2-7	CASSLQGTVSYEQYF
TRBV28	TRBJ1-5	CASSLSGGSSNQPQHF
TRBV2	TRBJ1-4	CASTEDRTLYGKLFF
TRBV28	TRBJ2-6	CASSPPEGRAGANVLTF
TRBV7-8	TRBJ2-3	CASSRAGTGPDTQYF
TRBV20-1	TRBJ1-6	CSATRSGGLDNSPLHF